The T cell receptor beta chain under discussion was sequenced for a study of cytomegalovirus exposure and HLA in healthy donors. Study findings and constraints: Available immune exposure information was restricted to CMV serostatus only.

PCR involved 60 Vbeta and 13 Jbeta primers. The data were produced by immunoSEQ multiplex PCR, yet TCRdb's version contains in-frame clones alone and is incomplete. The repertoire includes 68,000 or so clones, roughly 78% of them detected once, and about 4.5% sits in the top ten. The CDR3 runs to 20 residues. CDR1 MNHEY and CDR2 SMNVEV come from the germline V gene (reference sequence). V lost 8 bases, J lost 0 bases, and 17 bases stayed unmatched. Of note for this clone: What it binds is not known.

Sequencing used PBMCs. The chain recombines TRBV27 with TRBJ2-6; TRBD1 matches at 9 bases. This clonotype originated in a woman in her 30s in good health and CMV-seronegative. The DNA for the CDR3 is TGTGCCAGCTCCGGGACAGGGCTCTCGCTTTGGGGCTCTGGGGCCAACGTCCTGACTTTC. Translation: CASSGTGLSLWGSGANVLTF.